Below, one T cell receptor (beta chain) is given with its context. This entry is derived from a study of CD8 T cells in Susac syndrome. In germline, CDR1 is SQVTM, CDR2 ANQGSEA. The CDR3 sequence is 12 residues long. V was clipped by 7 bases and J by 4 bases; unmatched bases: 4. Random hexamers were used to reverse transcribe 0.5 to 1 ug of RNA. The amplification used immunoSEQ multiplex PCR on TCR beta CDR3; it spanned 54 Vbeta and 13 Jbeta. TCRdb passed the immunoSEQ multiplex PCR reads through MiXCR, listing each CDR3 protein once. The table includes fewer than 85,000 distinct CDR3 sequences, approximately 95% detected once. Diagnostic criteria for definite or probable disease, in their recently defined form, were met by the patients with Susac syndrome.

Source material: CD8+ T cells from PBMCs. The chain couples TRBV29-1 to TRBJ2-7; 10 bases are shared with TRBD2. This receptor was obtained from a human donor with Susac syndrome. The CDR3 here is CSARTSGYEQYF. The CDR3, as DNA: TGCAGCGCTCGGACTAGCGGATACGAGCAGTACTTC.